The next 26 T cell receptor beta chains were all read from a single sample in a study of T cell changes during pregnancy in multiple sclerosis. Only in-frame clones appear in the TCRdb table, and some are missing; sequencing was by immunoSEQ multiplex PCR. The sample has 70,000 or so clones; about 89% are singletons. The input for sequencing was CD4+ T cells from peripheral blood mononuclear cells, taken before pregnancy. The receptors stem from a female donor with multiple sclerosis, enrolled in a pregnancy study.

This clone appeared a single time. Other DNA variants within this sample encode the same CDR3. The chain combines TRBV9 with TRBJ2-7; the D gene is possibly TRBD2 (6 bases). Germline V CDR1 and CDR2: SGDLS, YYNGEE. The CDR3 runs 15 residues. V gave up 0 bases and J gave up 1 base, with 11 bases separating them. CDR3 residues: CASSVGSGGSYEQYF. In DNA, the CDR3 is TGTGCCAGCAGCGTAGGTAGCGGAGGATCCTACGAGCAGTACTTC. Looking up the rest from reference TRBV9 and TRBJ2-7 gives the full variable domain: DSGVTQTPKHLITATGQRVTLRCSPRSGDLSVYWYQQSLDQGLQFLIQYYNGEERAKGNILERFSAQQFPDLHSELNLSSLELGDSALYFCASSVGSGGSYEQYFGPGTRLTVT.

The chain has TRBV7-6 and TRBJ2-7; weak D call: TRBD1 (6 bases). Trimming left V 5 bases short and J 0 bases short, with 14 bases between. The CDR3 contains 15 residues. Germline lookup yields CDR1 SGHVS and CDR2 FNYEAQ. The CDR3 loop is CASSHDGDNSYEQYF. DNA for the CDR3: TGTGCCAGCAGCCATGATGGGGACAACTCCTACGAGCAGTACTTC. Complete variable domain (other parts from reference TRBV7-6 and TRBJ2-7): GAGVSQSPRYKVTKRGQDVALRCDPISGHVSLYWYRQALGQGPEFLTYFNYEAQQDKSGLPNDRFSAERPEGSISTLTIQRTEQRDSAMYRCASSHDGDNSYEQYFGPGTRLTVT.

The chain uses TRBV5-1 and TRBJ1-6; 7 nucleotides line up with TRBD1. J lost 7 bases, V lost 4 bases, and 2 bases had no gene match. This CDR3 has 13 residues. The germline V gene has CDR1 SGHRS and CDR2 YFSETQ. The CDR3 loop is CASSRDRNSPLHF. The DNA of the CDR3 is TGCGCCAGCAGCCGGGACAGAAATTCACCCCTCCACTTT.

This chain links TRBV10-3 with TRBJ1-1; 8 bases are shared with TRBD1. From germline, CDR1 is ENHRY and CDR2 SYGVKD. The V gene end was trimmed by 8 bases and the J gene end by 5 bases; junction bases not matched to a gene: 7. This CDR3 spans 13 amino acids. Here the CDR3 DNA reads TGTGCCATCGCCGGGACAGGCGGTACTGAAGCTTTCTTT. It encodes CAIAGTGGTEAFF.

The chain joins TRBV2 to TRBJ1-6; possible D gene TRBD1, 5 bases. V lost 0 bases and J lost 7, with 10 bases in between. The CDR3 has 15 amino acids. Looked up from germline, CDR1 is SNHLY and CDR2 is FYNNEI. The chain's CDR3 is CASSEADTENSPLHF. CDR3 coding DNA: TGTGCCAGCAGTGAAGCGGACACGGAAAATTCACCCCTCCACTTT.

The genes are TRBV9 and TRBJ2-3, with 9 bases aligning to TRBD1. Per the germline V gene, CDR1 is SGDLS and CDR2 is YYNGEE. J gave up 1 base and V 4 bases, and 7 bases lay outside the gene matches. The CDR3 length is 16 residues. The CDR3 DNA is TGTGCCAGCAGCCCCCCCGGGACAGGGCGCACAGATACGCAGTATTTT. It encodes CASSPPGTGRTDTQYF.

The chain combines TRBV28 with TRBJ1-4, with D perhaps TRBD1 (6 bases). This CDR3 contains 15 residues. Trimming removed 0 bases at V and 8 bases at J, with 13 bases between. Per germline, CDR1 MDHEN and CDR2 SYDVKM. The CDR3 here is CASSLWDSGLEKLFF. As DNA, the CDR3 is TGTGCCAGCAGTTTATGGGACAGCGGCCTCGAAAAACTGTTTTTT.

The chain recombines TRBV19 with TRBJ2-1; a weak D match, TRBD1 (5 bases). This CDR3 has 17 amino acids. The V gene's germline CDR1 is LNHDA and CDR2 SQIVND (reference sequence). The germline V and J ends were trimmed by 3 bases and 8 bases, with 23 bases remaining between them. The CDR3 sequence is CASSMWLGLGTAHEQFF. Written as DNA, the CDR3 is TGTGCCAGTAGTATGTGGTTGGGGCTAGGAACTGCCCATGAGCAGTTCTTC.

The J gene is TRBJ1-4, the V gene TRBV25-1, with 8 bases fitting TRBD1. Germline lookup yields CDR1 MGHDK and CDR2 SYGVNS. CDR3 length equals 17 residues. V trimming: 5 bases; J trimming: 4 bases; junction bases outside the gene matches: 12. In nucleotides, the CDR3 is TGTGCCAGCAGTCAAATGCTCCAGGGGGCTAATAATGAAAAACTGTTTTTT. Protein product: CASSQMLQGANNEKLFF.

The CDR3 nucleotides read TGTGCCAGCAGCTTGACAAGCGGAGTATACAATGAGCAGTTCTTC. Protein product: CASSLTSGVYNEQFF. The chain links TRBV5-6 to TRBJ2-1; a weak D match, TRBD2 (5 bases). The CDR3 totals 15 residues. V was cut by 1 base and J by 4 bases, with 12 bases left in between. The germline V gene has CDR1 SGHDT and CDR2 YYEEEE.

The V gene is TRBV15, the J gene TRBJ1-2; a weak D match, TRBD1 (5 bases). Germline-derived CDR1 and CDR2 are LNHNV and YYDKDF (reference sequence). The V and J ends lost 3 bases and 0 bases respectively, with 14 bases between them. The CDR3 totals 16 residues. The CDR3 nucleotides read TGTGCCACCAGCAGGGAAAAGTTGACAGCTAACTATGGCTACACCTTC. Amino acid sequence: CATSREKLTANYGYTF.

V and J are TRBV19 and TRBJ2-7, with TRBD1 identical over 7 bases. The CDR3 is 14 residues long. Germline-derived CDR1 and CDR2 are LNHDA and SQIVND (reference sequence). Trimming took 3 bases from V and 5 from J; bases not matched to a gene: 7. CDR3 nucleotide sequence: TGTGCCAGTAGTATCCGGGACAGAGCCAACGAGCAGTACTTC. This gives the protein CASSIRDRANEQYF.

V gene TRBV7-9 combines with J gene TRBJ1-4; TRBD1 matches at 8 bases. The CDR3 covers 16 residues. Germline lookup yields CDR1 SEHNR and CDR2 FQNEAQ (reference sequence). V trimming: 6 bases; J trimming: 5 bases; junction bases outside the gene matches: 11. CDR3 sequence (DNA): TGTGCCAGCAGGTCGGGTGTGACAGGGGTAAATGAAAAACTGTTTTTT. It is translated as CASRSGVTGVNEKLFF.

This clone was seen only once. The chain is built from TRBV6-5 and TRBJ1-2; D unresolved. The V and J ends lost 0 bases and 0 bases respectively, with 5 bases between them. Germline V gene sequence: CDR1 MNHEY, CDR2 SVGAGI. This CDR3 contains 14 residues. The CDR3 region has the DNA TGTGCCAGCAGTTACTCGCAGGCTAACTATGGCTACACCTTC. It codes for CASSYSQANYGYTF.

The chain combines TRBV19 with TRBJ1-4, with 8 bases fitting TRBD1. The V segment lost 10 bases and the J segment 0 bases; nucleotides outside the gene matches: 10. The germline gives CDR1 LNHDA, CDR2 SQIVND (reference sequence). The CDR3 extends over 16 amino acids. The CDR3 region is CATMGQAPATNEKLFF. CDR3 DNA: TGTGCCACTATGGGACAGGCTCCTGCAACTAATGAAAAACTGTTTTTT.

This chain links TRBV28 with TRBJ1-5, with TRBD1 matching 8 bases. The CDR3 extends over 17 amino acids. Germline V gene data show CDR1 as MDHEN and CDR2 as SYDVKM. V trimming: 3 bases; J trimming: 4 bases; junction bases outside the gene matches: 11. CDR3 region: CASSFSAGGVENQPQHF. Here the CDR3 DNA reads TGTGCCAGCAGTTTCTCGGCAGGGGGCGTCGAGAATCAGCCCCAGCATTTT.

V usage is TRBV7-6 and J usage is TRBJ2-5, with D tentatively TRBD2 (6 bases). Trimming pared 1 base from V and 0 bases from J, leaving 9 bases between. Per the germline V gene, CDR1 is SGHVS and CDR2 is FNYEAQ. The CDR3 is made up of 15 amino acids. The chain's CDR3 is CASSLVGGDQETQYF. The CDR3 nucleotides read TGTGCCAGCAGCTTAGTCGGCGGGGACCAAGAGACCCAGTACTTC.

The chain has TRBV9 and TRBJ2-2; a weak D match, TRBD1 (6 bases). Germline V gives CDR1 SGDLS, CDR2 YYNGEE. The V end lost 1 base, the J end lost 4 bases, and 20 bases lay between the germline ends. CDR3 length: 18 residues. The CDR3, as DNA: TGTGCCAGCAGCGTACTGCCCCATGCAGGGGCTCTCACCGGGGAGCTGTTTTTT. Protein product: CASSVLPHAGALTGELFF.

The chain employs TRBV27 and TRBJ2-1, with a weak D call TRBD1 (6 bases). The CDR3 covers 13 residues. Trimming took 6 bases from V and 5 from J, leaving 11 bases between them. In germline, CDR1 is MNHEY, CDR2 SMNVEV (reference sequence). The CDR3 coding sequence is TGTGCCAGCAGCGGACAGCTCGACAATGAGCAGTTCTTC. Translated: CASSGQLDNEQFF.

This clone has only one observation. V usage is TRBV15 and J usage is TRBJ1-2; TRBD1 matches 7 bases. CDR3 size: 16 residues. J lost 0 bases, V lost 1 base, and 5 bases had no gene match. The germline V gene encodes CDR1 LNHNV and CDR2 YYDKDF (reference sequence). The DNA of the CDR3 is TGTGCCACCAGCAGAGGCCCGGGACAGACTAACTATGGCTACACCTTC. This translates into CATSRGPGQTNYGYTF.

V gene TRBV19 combines with J gene TRBJ2-1, with D maybe TRBD2 (6 bases). The V and J ends lost 3 bases and 4 bases respectively, with 19 bases between them. In germline, CDR1 is LNHDA, CDR2 SQIVND (reference sequence). CDR3 length equals 17 residues. The CDR3 DNA follows: TGTGCCAGTAGTATCTCGGAAATAGCGGTGATATACAATGAGCAGTTCTTC. It yields the protein CASSISEIAVIYNEQFF.

The genes are TRBV4-1 and TRBJ2-1, with 15 bases that match TRBD2. The CDR3 runs to 19 residues. Per germline, CDR1 MGHRA and CDR2 YSYEKL. The J segment lost 4 bases and the V segment lost 0 bases, leaving 7 bases of the junction unmatched. DNA for the CDR3: TGCGCCAGCAGCCAAGATGGACTAGCGGGGGGGCCGGGATACAATGAGCAGTTCTTC. Amino acid sequence: CASSQDGLAGGPGYNEQFF.

This chain uses TRBV5-4 with TRBJ1-2, with D unresolved. V was trimmed by 1 base and J by 4 bases, leaving 8 bases between them. CDR3 length: 13 residues. Per the germline V gene, CDR1 is SGHNT and CDR2 is YYREEE (reference sequence). In DNA form, the CDR3 reads TGTGCCAGCAGCTTGCTCAGTACCTATGGCTACACCTTC. It encodes CASSLLSTYGYTF.

The chain couples TRBV5-8 to TRBJ2-4; 9 bases are shared with TRBD1. The CDR3 is 18 amino acids. Germline V gene sequence: CDR1 SGHTS, CDR2 YDEGEE. V gave up 2 bases and J gave up 1 base; unmatched junction bases: 10. DNA of the CDR3: TGTGCCAGCAGCTTTTCCGCCGGGACAGGGTGGGCCAAAAACATTCAGTACTTC. This gives the protein CASSFSAGTGWAKNIQYF.

The rearrangement uses TRBV18 and TRBJ1-1; D possibly corresponds to TRBD1 (6 bases). The CDR3 covers 13 residues. Trimming stripped 4 bases from V and 1 base from J, with 7 bases between. The germline CDR1 and CDR2 sequences are KGHSH and LQKENI. The CDR3 DNA follows: TGTGCCAGCTCACAGGACAGGAACACTGAAGCTTTCTTT. Amino acids: CASSQDRNTEAFF.

The CDR3 sequence: CASSQEIAGGSDTQYF. In DNA form, the CDR3 reads TGTGCCAGCAGCCAAGAAATCGCGGGAGGTTCAGATACGCAGTATTTT. This sequence joins TRBV14 and TRBJ2-3; 8 bases line up with TRBD2. V lost 0 bases to trimming and J lost 4 bases; unmatched junction nucleotides: 6. Germline assignment: CDR1 SGHDN and CDR2 FVKESK. There are 16 residues in the CDR3.